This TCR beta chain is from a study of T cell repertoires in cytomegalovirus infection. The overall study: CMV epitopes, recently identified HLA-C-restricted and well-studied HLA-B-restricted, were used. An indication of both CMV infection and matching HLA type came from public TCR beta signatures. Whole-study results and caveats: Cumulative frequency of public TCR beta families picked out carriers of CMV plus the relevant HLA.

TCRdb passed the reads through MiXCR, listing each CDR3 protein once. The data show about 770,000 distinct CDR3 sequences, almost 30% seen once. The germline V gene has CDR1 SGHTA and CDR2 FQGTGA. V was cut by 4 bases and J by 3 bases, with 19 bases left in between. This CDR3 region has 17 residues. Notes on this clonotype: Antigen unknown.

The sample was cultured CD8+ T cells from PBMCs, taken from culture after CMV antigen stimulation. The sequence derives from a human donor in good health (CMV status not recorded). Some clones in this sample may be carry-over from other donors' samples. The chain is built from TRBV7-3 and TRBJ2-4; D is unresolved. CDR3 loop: CASSSIRSRTFKNIQYF. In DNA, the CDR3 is TGTGCCAGCAGCTCAATTAGGAGTCGAACCTTCAAAAACATTCAGTACTTC.